These 20 T cell receptor beta chains were sequenced from one sample in a study of blood T cell repertoires in COVID-19. Some clones are missing from TCRdb's copy, which holds only in-frame ones; the method was immunoSEQ multiplex PCR. The sample includes just under 80,000 clones, approximately 80% of them seen just once. The sample was peripheral blood. The receptors stem from a woman between 65 and 79 years old with acute or convalescent COVID-19.

This CDR3 reads CASAGTGGPISGNTIYF. CDR3 sequence (DNA): TGTGCCAGCGCAGGGACAGGGGGCCCTATCTCTGGAAACACCATATATTTT. The V gene is TRBV2, the J gene TRBJ1-3, with 12 nucleotides matching TRBD1. The CDR3 runs to 17 residues. Germline values: CDR1 SNHLY, CDR2 FYNNEI. V shed 8 bases, J shed 0 bases, and the junction held 8 bases outside the gene matches.

This rearrangement joins TRBV6-5 to TRBJ2-2; D uncertain. Trimming pared 6 bases from V and 5 bases from J, leaving 10 bases between. This CDR3 has 13 amino acids. The germline CDR1 and CDR2 sequences are MNHEY and SVGAGI. The CDR3 spells CASRGQPTGELFF. The DNA of the CDR3 is TGTGCCAGCAGGGGCCAACCAACCGGGGAGCTGTTTTTT.

The chain uses TRBV19 and TRBJ1-4, with no clear D. V lost 4 bases to trimming and J lost 8 bases, with 5 bases between them. Germline loops: CDR1 LNHDA, CDR2 SQIVND (reference sequence). The CDR3 extends over 11 amino acids. CDR3: CASSRGEKLFF. The CDR3 region has the DNA TGTGCCAGTAGTAGAGGGGAAAAACTGTTTTTT.

The CDR3 spells CASSLDPGTGNEQFF. In DNA, the CDR3 is TGCGCCAGCAGCTTGGACCCCGGGACAGGCAATGAGCAGTTCTTC. The V and J genes are TRBV5-1 and TRBJ2-1; 8 nucleotides align to TRBD1. Unmatched junction bases numbered 5, after V lost 0 bases and J lost 6 bases. This CDR3 has 15 amino acids. Germline V gene data show CDR1 as SGHRS and CDR2 as YFSETQ. The full variable domain, completed using reference TRBV5-1 and TRBJ2-1, is KAGVTQTPRYLIKTRGQQVTLSCSPISGHRSVSWYQQTPGQGLQFLFEYFSETQRNKGNFPGRFSGRQFSNSRSEMNVSTLELGDSALYLCASSLDPGTGNEQFFGPGTRLTVL.

V usage is TRBV11-2 and J usage is TRBJ2-1; TRBD2 matches 9 bases. This CDR3 is 16 amino acids long. Trimming cost V 1 base and J 7 bases; bases outside gene matches: 8. CDR1 is SGHAT, CDR2 FQNNGV, per germline. The CDR3 nucleotides read TGTGCCAGCAGCTTAGTACCGTCTAGCGGGACGAATGAGCAGTTCTTC. This translates into CASSLVPSSGTNEQFF.

This clone has a single count. V and J are TRBV5-1 and TRBJ2-5; unclear D gene. The ends were cut back, 4 bases at V and 2 bases at J, with 3 bases in the middle. The length of the CDR3 is 11 residues. Per the germline V gene, CDR1 is SGHRS and CDR2 is YFSETQ. The CDR3 DNA is TGCGCCAGCAGCGAGCAAGAGACCCAGTACTTC. Its protein product is CASSEQETQYF.

V gene TRBV5-1 combines with J gene TRBJ1-3; 7 bases map to TRBD1. Germline V gives CDR1 SGHRS, CDR2 YFSETQ. V lost 3 bases, J lost 2 bases, and 5 bases stayed unmatched. CDR3 length: 15 amino acids. CDR3 protein: CASSWTTGTGNTIYF. CDR3 DNA: TGCGCCAGCAGCTGGACGACAGGGACTGGAAACACCATATATTTT.

This clone was recorded a few times. The V gene is TRBV9, the J gene TRBJ1-5, with a weak D call TRBD1 (5 bases). The V and J ends lost 3 bases and 1 base respectively, with 11 bases between them. CDR3 length: 15 amino acids. CDR1 SGDLS and CDR2 YYNGEE come from the germline V gene. CDR3: CASSEQVGSNQPQHF. Written as DNA, the CDR3 is TGTGCCAGCAGCGAACAGGTTGGAAGCAATCAGCCCCAGCATTTT.

The chain links TRBV6-5 to TRBJ1-4; the D is unclear. V lost 7 bases and J 4 bases, leaving 10 bases between the germline ends. CDR3 size: 13 residues. Germline V gene lookup returns CDR1 MNHEY and CDR2 SVGAGI. The CDR3 is CASIAGINEKLFF. Here the CDR3 DNA reads TGTGCCAGCATCGCCGGGATTAATGAAAAACTGTTTTTT.

The rearrangement uses TRBV30 and TRBJ2-7; 10 bases map to TRBD2. V was clipped by 3 bases and J by 5 bases; unmatched bases: 7. Germline loops: CDR1 GTSNPN, CDR2 SVGIG (reference sequence). There are 14 residues in the CDR3. The CDR3 is CAWRATSGINEQYF. For the CDR3, the DNA is TGTGCCTGGAGGGCAACTAGCGGGATAAACGAGCAGTACTTC.

This clone was counted between two and nine times. The chain is built from TRBV7-9 and TRBJ2-1; 7 nucleotides agree with TRBD2. The CDR3 totals 16 residues. The junction had 11 bases not matched to a gene; V was cut back by 1 base and J by 8 bases. Germline lookup yields CDR1 SEHNR and CDR2 FQNEAQ (reference sequence). The DNA of the CDR3 is TGTGCCAGCAGCTTAGATAGGGCCAGCGGGATAGATGAGCAGTTCTTC. It codes for CASSLDRASGIDEQFF.

This clone was observed a few times. The chain uses TRBV7-2 and TRBJ2-3, with 15 bases matching TRBD2. CDR1 SGHTA and CDR2 FQGNSA come from the germline V gene. The CDR3 runs to 17 residues. Trimming took 5 bases from V and 4 from J; bases not matched to a gene: 7. CDR3 in amino acids: CASSAGLAGGRADTQYF. In DNA form, the CDR3 reads TGTGCCAGCAGCGCCGGACTAGCGGGAGGGAGGGCAGATACGCAGTATTTT.

The rearrangement joins TRBV11-2 to TRBJ1-1; 8 positions agree with TRBD1. The trim removed 3 bases at V and 7 bases at J, leaving 4 bases unmatched. Looked up from germline, CDR1 is SGHAT and CDR2 is FQNNGV. The CDR3 has 13 amino acids. Here the CDR3 reads CASSFGQGNEAFF. The CDR3 DNA follows: TGTGCCAGCAGCTTTGGACAGGGTAATGAAGCTTTCTTT.

This clone showed up just a few times. The V gene is TRBV2, the J gene TRBJ1-4; 9 nucleotides agree with TRBD1. CDR1 and CDR2 (germline): SNHLY, FYNNEI. This CDR3 comprises 12 residues. Trimming removed 8 bases from V and 10 bases from J; junction bases left unmatched: 5. The CDR3 DNA follows: TGTGCCAGCGAACAGGGGGCTGGAAAACTGTTTTTT. This translates into CASEQGAGKLFF.

The count of this clone is one. The rearrangement links TRBV3-1 (or the pseudogene TRBV3-2) to TRBJ1-1; D unresolved. The CDR3 contains 13 residues. The V end was cut by 1 base, the J end by 6 bases, with 9 bases between. The germline V gene has CDR1 LGHDT and CDR2 YNNKEL (reference sequence). Here the CDR3 DNA reads TGTGCCAGCAGCCAAGGCTCGACATCTGAAGCTTTCTTT. Its protein product is CASSQGSTSEAFF.

The CDR3 protein is CASNRDRGMDTQYF. CDR3 in DNA: TGTGCCAGCAATAGGGACAGGGGGATGGATACGCAGTATTTT. This chain links TRBV2 with TRBJ2-3; 11 bases agree with TRBD1. Germline-derived CDR1 and CDR2 are SNHLY and FYNNEI. Trimming cost V 7 bases and J 6 bases; bases outside gene matches: 6. There are 14 residues in the CDR3.

The chain is built from TRBV27 and TRBJ1-1; D is uncertain. The CDR3 runs to 16 residues. Germline loops: CDR1 MNHEY, CDR2 SMNVEV (reference sequence). The V gene lost 2 bases and the J gene lost 5 bases, with 18 bases spanning the gap. CDR3 in DNA: TGTGCCAGCAGTTTAAGGCCGGACTTAAGCGGGACTGAAGCTTTCTTT. Translated, it gives CASSLRPDLSGTEAFF.

This chain joins TRBV5-1 and TRBJ2-3; perhaps TRBD1 as D (6 bases). The CDR3 extends over 15 amino acids. Germline CDR1 and CDR2: SGHRS and YFSETQ. Trimming cost V 4 bases and J 1 base, with 13 bases left between them. In DNA, the CDR3 is TGCGCCAGCAGCACTCAGGGGTCTGGCACAGATACGCAGTATTTT. This sequence encodes CASSTQGSGTDTQYF.

This clone occurred a few times. This sequence joins TRBV2 and TRBJ2-7; TRBD1 matches 8 bases. The CDR3 is 15 amino acids. The germline V gene encodes CDR1 SNHLY and CDR2 FYNNEI. V lost 7 bases, J lost 0 bases, and 8 bases stayed unmatched. This chain's CDR3 is CASIPDRGHSYEQYF. The CDR3, as DNA: TGTGCCAGCATCCCAGACAGGGGTCACTCCTACGAGCAGTACTTC.

CDR3 nucleotides: TGTGCCAGCACTCGGACAGGGGTGGTGCAGTACTTC. This codes for CASTRTGVVQYF. The rearrangement links TRBV2 to TRBJ2-7; 9 nucleotides line up with TRBD1. Trimming at V came to 7 bases and at J to 9 bases, leaving 7 bases not matched to a gene. The CDR3 is 12 residues long. Germline V lookup: CDR1 SNHLY, CDR2 FYNNEI.